Listed below are T cell receptor beta chains from one sample, sequenced in a study of blood T cell repertoires in COVID-19. Sequenced by immunoSEQ multiplex PCR; TCRdb stores in-frame clones only, minus some. This table holds under 20,000 clones, about 92% found once. Material: peripheral blood. All receptors derive from a human donor in a cohort sampled during active COVID-19. CDR3s include the opening cysteine and the closing phenylalanine or tryptophan. Each record gives: clone size, V gene, J gene, D gene, CDR3 protein, CDR3 DNA. D genes are given only for firm matches. Part of the rows lack a size; the others show once, few, many or a class for expanded clones.

>.|TRBV6-1|TRBJ1-6|.
CASSEEGGGGSPLHF
TGTGCCAGCAGTGAAGAGGGGGGCGGGGGTTCACCCCTCCACTTT
>.|TRBV9|TRBJ2-7|TRBD1
CASSVTGGYEQYF
TGTGCCAGCAGCGTCACAGGGGGATACGAGCAGTACTTC
>.|TRBV5-1|TRBJ2-7|.
CASSVGEWYEQYF
TGCGCCAGCAGCGTAGGGGAATGGTACGAGCAGTACTTC
>.|TRBV9|TRBJ1-4|.
CASSGDRQNEKLFF
TGTGCCAGCAGCGGAGACAGACAAAATGAAAAACTGTTTTTT
>once|TRBV5-5|TRBJ2-5|TRBD1
CASSLGDRGLYQETQYF
TGTGCCAGCAGCTTGGGGGACAGGGGATTATACCAAGAGACCCAGTACTTC
>.|TRBV7-8|TRBJ1-3|.
CASSLTSSGNTIYF
TGTGCCAGCAGCTTAACCAGCTCTGGAAACACCATATATTTT
>once|TRBV5-6|TRBJ2-6|TRBD1
CASIMGQGRLGANVLTF
TGTGCCAGCATTATGGGACAGGGTAGGCTTGGGGCCAACGTCCTGACTTTC
>.|TRBV29-1|TRBJ2-7|TRBD1
CSVLGQAGNEQYF
TGCAGCGTCCTGGGACAGGCGGGAAACGAGCAGTACTTC
>.|TRBV6-5|TRBJ2-1|.
CASSPSPSYNEQFF
TGTGCCAGCAGTCCCAGTCCCTCCTACAATGAGCAGTTCTTC
>.|TRBV5-6|TRBJ1-2|.
CASTRGIGVQGYTF
TGTGCCAGCACGCGGGGGATAGGGGTTCAGGGCTACACCTTC
>.|TRBV4-3|TRBJ2-7|.
CASSQELGLPSSYEQYF
TGCGCCAGCAGCCAAGAGCTTGGTCTTCCGAGCTCCTACGAGCAGTACTTC
>.|TRBV28|TRBJ1-6|.
CASSLSSPLHF
TGTGCCAGCAGTCTGAGTTCACCCCTCCACTTT
>.|TRBV9|TRBJ1-4|TRBD1
CASSVTPGQGNEKLFF
TGTGCCAGCAGCGTCACTCCGGGACAGGGTAATGAAAAACTGTTTTTT
>.|TRBV2|TRBJ2-2|.
CASSRSTSYAGELFF
TGTGCCAGCAGCCGCTCCACTAGTTACGCCGGGGAGCTGTTTTTT
>.|TRBV7-2|TRBJ2-7|.
CASSLDDREVYEQYF
TGTGCCAGCAGCTTGGATGACAGGGAGGTCTACGAGCAGTACTTC
>.|TRBV4-1|TRBJ2-1|TRBD2
CASSQLTSGINEQFF
TGCGCCAGCAGCCAATTGACTAGCGGGATAAATGAGCAGTTCTTC
>.|TRBV24-1|TRBJ2-5|TRBD1
CATSEGTAGPKTQYF
TGTGCCACCAGTGAGGGGACAGCAGGGCCAAAGACCCAGTACTTC
>.|TRBV19|TRBJ2-6|.
CASRDRQAGANVLTF
TGTGCCAGTAGAGATCGACAGGCTGGGGCCAACGTCCTGACTTTC
>.|TRBV27|TRBJ1-1|.
CASTSGLITEAFF
TGTGCCAGCACCTCTGGACTTATCACTGAAGCTTTCTTT
>.|TRBV9|TRBJ1-2|.
CASSVPAQGPNYGYTF
TGTGCCAGCAGCGTACCCGCACAGGGACCTAACTATGGCTACACCTTC